Detailed here is one T cell receptor (beta chain). No antigen is known for it. This specimen belongs to a study of CD4 T cells in relation to SARS-CoV-2 and coronaviruses. Study background: TCR beta CDR3s were sequenced after 10-day antigen culture of PBMCs.

Before the COVID-19 pandemic, during about 2010-2019, CD4+ T cells were taken from unexposed donors. CD4+ T cells were isolated from the cells after nine to eleven days of culture. Cultures received half-medium IL-2 refreshes on days 3 and 7. Sequencing was performed with immunoSEQ multiplex PCR; in TCRdb, only in-frame clones are kept and a portion is missing. The repertoire holds tens of thousands of clones, approximately 80% seen once, with less than 20% in the top ten. V was trimmed by 3 bases and J by 3 bases, leaving 14 bases between them. CDR3 size: 15 residues. CDR1 and CDR2 from the germline V gene are LNHDA and SQIVND (reference sequence). Findings and caveats of the study: The cross-reactivity analysis covered only spike protein, not other viral proteins.

The chain joins TRBV19 to TRBJ1-1; D is ambiguous. The clonotype was recovered from a human donor in good health. The sample comprised CD4+ T cells from PBMCs, cultured in vitro. In DNA, the CDR3 is TGTGCCAGTAGTATTCACCGGGTCACGGACACTGAAGCTTTCTTT. Translated: CASSIHRVTDTEAFF.